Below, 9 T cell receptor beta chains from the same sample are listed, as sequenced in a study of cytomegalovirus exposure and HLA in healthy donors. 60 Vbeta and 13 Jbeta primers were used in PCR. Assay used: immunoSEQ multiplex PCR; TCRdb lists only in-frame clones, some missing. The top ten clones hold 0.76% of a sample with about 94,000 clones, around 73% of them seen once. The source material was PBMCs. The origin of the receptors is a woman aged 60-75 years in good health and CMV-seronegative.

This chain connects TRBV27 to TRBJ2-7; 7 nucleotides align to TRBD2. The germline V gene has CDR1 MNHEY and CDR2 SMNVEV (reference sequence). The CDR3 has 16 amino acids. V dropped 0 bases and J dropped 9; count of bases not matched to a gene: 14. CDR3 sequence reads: CASSLSGGGGPLRQYF. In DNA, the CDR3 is TGTGCCAGCAGTTTATCGGGCGGCGGGGGACCCCTACGGCAGTACTTC.

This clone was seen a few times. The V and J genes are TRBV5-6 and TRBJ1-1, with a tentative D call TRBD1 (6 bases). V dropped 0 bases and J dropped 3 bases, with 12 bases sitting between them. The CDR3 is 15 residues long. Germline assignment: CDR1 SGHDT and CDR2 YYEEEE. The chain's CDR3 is CASSLAGQGYTEAFF. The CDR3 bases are TGTGCCAGCAGCTTGGCAGGGCAGGGGTACACTGAAGCTTTCTTT.

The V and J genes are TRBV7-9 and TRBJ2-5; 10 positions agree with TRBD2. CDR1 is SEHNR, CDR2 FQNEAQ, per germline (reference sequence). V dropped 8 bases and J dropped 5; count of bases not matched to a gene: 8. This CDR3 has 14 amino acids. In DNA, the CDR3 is TGTGCCAGCGCGGCTAGCGGGGGTACGGAGACCCAGTACTTC. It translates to CASAASGGTETQYF. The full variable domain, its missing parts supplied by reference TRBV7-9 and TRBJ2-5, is DTGVSQNPRHKITKRGQNVTFRCDPISEHNRLYWYRQTLGQGPEFLTYFQNEAQLEKSRLLSDRFSAERPKGSFSTLEIQRTEQGDSAMYLCASAASGGTETQYFGPGTRLLVL.

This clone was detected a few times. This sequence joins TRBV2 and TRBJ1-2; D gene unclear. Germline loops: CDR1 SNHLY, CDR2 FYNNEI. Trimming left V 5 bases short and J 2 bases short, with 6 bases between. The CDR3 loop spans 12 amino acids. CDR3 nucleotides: TGTGCCAGCAGTTCAGAAAACTATGGCTACACCTTC. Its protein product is CASSSENYGYTF.

CDR3 region: CASSVGPRASGRGDEQFF. As DNA, the CDR3 is TGTGCCAGCAGCGTAGGGCCTAGGGCTAGCGGGAGAGGGGATGAGCAGTTCTTC. This chain connects TRBV9 to TRBJ2-1, with 10 bases aligning to TRBD2. The CDR3 sequence is 18 residues long. Germline loops: CDR1 SGDLS, CDR2 YYNGEE. V was clipped by 0 bases and J by 8 bases; unmatched bases: 14.

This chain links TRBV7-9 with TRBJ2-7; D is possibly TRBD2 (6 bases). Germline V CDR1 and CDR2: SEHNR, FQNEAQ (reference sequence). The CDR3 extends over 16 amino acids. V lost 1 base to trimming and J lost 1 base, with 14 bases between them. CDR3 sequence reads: CASSLDLAGRSYEQYF. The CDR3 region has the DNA TGTGCCAGCAGCTTAGATCTGGCAGGGAGGTCCTACGAGCAGTACTTC.

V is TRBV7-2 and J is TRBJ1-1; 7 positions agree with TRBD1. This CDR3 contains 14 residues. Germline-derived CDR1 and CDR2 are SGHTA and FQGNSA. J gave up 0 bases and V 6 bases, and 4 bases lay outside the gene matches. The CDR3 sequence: CASRKGQMNTEAFF. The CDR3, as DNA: TGTGCCAGCAGAAAGGGACAGATGAACACTGAAGCTTTCTTT.

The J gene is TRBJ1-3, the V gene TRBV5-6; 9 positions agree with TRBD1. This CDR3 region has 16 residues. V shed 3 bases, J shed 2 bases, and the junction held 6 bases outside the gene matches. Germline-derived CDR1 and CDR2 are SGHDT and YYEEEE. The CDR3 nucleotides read TGTGCCAGCAGCTACCTCCGGGACAGGGCTGGAAACACCATATATTTT. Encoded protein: CASSYLRDRAGNTIYF.

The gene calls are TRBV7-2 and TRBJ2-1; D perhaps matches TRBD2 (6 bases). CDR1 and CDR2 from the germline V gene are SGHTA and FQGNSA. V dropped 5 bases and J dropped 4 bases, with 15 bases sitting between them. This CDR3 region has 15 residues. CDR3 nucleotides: TGTGCCAGCAGCCCCCAGACTAGGAGGTACAATGAGCAGTTCTTC. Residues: CASSPQTRRYNEQFF. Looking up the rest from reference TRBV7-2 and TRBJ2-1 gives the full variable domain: GAGVSQSPSNKVTEKGKDVELRCDPISGHTALYWYRQSLGQGLEFLIYFQGNSAPDKSGLPSDRFSAERTGGSVSTLTIQRTQQEDSAVYLCASSPQTRRYNEQFFGPGTRLTVL.